The 32 T cell receptor beta chains given below trace back to one sample, sequenced in a study of OX40 agonist ivuxolimab in advanced cancers. Assay used: immunoSEQ multiplex PCR; TCRdb lists only in-frame clones, some missing. The top ten hold 1.5% to 2% of the sample, which has 51,000 or so clones, 79% seen once. Sequenced material: CD4+ or CD8+ T cells sorted from blood, taken in a trial of the OX40 agonist ivuxolimab. Every receptor here comes from an adult with an advanced solid tumor such as melanoma, head and neck, liver or kidney cancer.

V and J are TRBV7-3 and TRBJ2-2; 8 nucleotides align to TRBD1. Germline V CDR1 and CDR2: SGHTA, FQGTGA. Unmatched junction bases numbered 7, after V lost 5 bases and J lost 8 bases. CDR3 length: 14 residues. CDR3 in amino acids: CASSPDRVRGELFF. In DNA, the CDR3 is TGTGCCAGCAGCCCGGACAGGGTTCGGGGGGAGCTGTTTTTT. Full variable domain (missing parts from reference TRBV7-3 and TRBJ2-2): GAGVSQTPSNKVTEKGKYVELRCDPISGHTALYWYRQSLGQGPEFLIYFQGTGAADDSGLPNDRFFAVRPEGSVSTLKIQRTERGDSAVYLCASSPDRVRGELFFGEGSRLTVL.

This sequence joins TRBV5-5 and TRBJ2-3; D may be TRBD1 or TRBD2 (5 bases each). The length of the CDR3 is 15 residues. The V and J ends lost 10 bases and 2 bases respectively, with 20 bases between them. Germline-derived CDR1 and CDR2 are SGHKS and YYEKEE (reference sequence). As DNA, the CDR3 is TGTGCCTCGCAGCTCCGAGGGGTTGACACAGATACGCAGTATTTT. Residues: CASQLRGVDTDTQYF.

The V call is TRBV2, the J call TRBJ1-5; TRBD1 is a possible D gene (5 bases). V was trimmed by 7 bases and J by 4 bases, leaving 14 bases between them. Germline assignment: CDR1 SNHLY and CDR2 FYNNEI. This CDR3 region has 14 residues. CDR3: CASNRDGLNQPQHF. The CDR3 region has the DNA TGTGCCAGCAACCGGGACGGACTAAATCAGCCCCAGCATTTT.

This clone has only a few counts. The chain is built from TRBV5-1 and TRBJ2-1; tentatively, D is TRBD1 or TRBD2 (5 bases each). Germline CDR1 is SGHRS and CDR2 is YFSETQ. Trimming removed 4 bases from V and 4 bases from J, with 15 bases in between. The length of the CDR3 is 15 residues. In DNA form, the CDR3 reads TGCGCCAGCAGCCCATACCGGGACCAGTACAATGAGCAGTTCTTC. This encodes CASSPYRDQYNEQFF.

The chain links TRBV7-2 to TRBJ2-7; 9 bases align to TRBD2. V shed 5 bases and J 0 bases; nucleotides not matched to a gene: 14. Germline V gives CDR1 SGHTA, CDR2 FQGNSA. The CDR3 sequence is 18 residues long. As DNA, the CDR3 is TGTGCCAGCAGCATTGTTAGCGGGAGCGGCCGGAGCTCCTACGAGCAGTACTTC. This gives the protein CASSIVSGSGRSSYEQYF.

Remarks on this clone: At one end the junction does not follow the germline gene, possibly because of a read error. V and J are TRBV6-6 and TRBJ1-1, with a tentative D call TRBD1 (5 bases). The CDR3 contains 13 residues. CDR1 MNHNY and CDR2 SVGAGI come from the germline V gene (reference sequence). CDR3 amino acids: CASSYRDRPEAFF. Here the CDR3 DNA reads TGTGCCAGCAGTTACCGGGACCGCCCTGAGGCTTTCTTT.

This chain connects TRBV6-1 to TRBJ1-1; 7 positions match TRBD1. Losses at the gene ends were 3 bases for V and 0 bases for J; bases not matched to a gene: 4. Germline loops: CDR1 MNHNS, CDR2 SASEGT. This CDR3 has 15 amino acids. For the CDR3, the DNA is TGTGCCAGCAGTGATACGGGACAGATGAACACTGAAGCTTTCTTT. This codes for CASSDTGQMNTEAFF.

By share, this clone ranks as medium-sized. The same CDR3 arises from other DNA sequences in this sample as well. The chain is built from TRBV6-5 and TRBJ1-5; possible D gene TRBD1, 5 bases. This CDR3 comprises 14 residues. The V end was cut by 2 bases, the J end by 3 bases, with 8 bases between. Germline V CDR1 and CDR2: MNHEY, SVGAGI. The CDR3 is CASSYGGANQPQHF. The CDR3 DNA follows: TGTGCCAGCAGTTACGGGGGAGCCAATCAGCCCCAGCATTTT.

The chain couples TRBV5-1 to TRBJ1-5; D remains ambiguous. Trimming stripped 6 bases from V and 4 bases from J, with 14 bases between. CDR3 length: 14 amino acids. Germline V lookup: CDR1 SGHRS, CDR2 YFSETQ. The CDR3: CASKTDPANQPQHF. The CDR3 DNA reads as TGCGCCAGCAAAACCGACCCGGCGAATCAGCCCCAGCATTTT.

This chain uses TRBV18 with TRBJ1-1; no clear D. The CDR3 sequence is 15 residues long. The germline CDR1 and CDR2 sequences are KGHSH and LQKENI. The V end was cut by 1 base, the J end by 5 bases, with 14 bases between. The chain's CDR3 is CASSPRAGGRTEAFF. CDR3 bases: TGTGCCAGCTCACCACGGGCAGGTGGGAGGACTGAAGCTTTCTTT.

The V call is TRBV14, the J call TRBJ2-5; 8 positions agree with TRBD2. V lost 2 bases, J lost 6 bases, and 5 bases stayed unmatched. Germline CDR1 reads SGHDN; CDR2 reads FVKESK. This CDR3 has 14 residues. The CDR3 region is CASSQHSGVKTQYF. The CDR3 DNA is TGTGCCAGCAGCCAACATAGCGGGGTAAAGACCCAGTACTTC.

CDR3 DNA sequence: TGTGCCAGCAGCATTGGTGAGCAGTTCTTC. Its protein product is CASSIGEQFF. The V call is TRBV11-3, the J call TRBJ2-1; no firm D call. The germline V gene encodes CDR1 SGHNT and CDR2 YENEEA. The V gene lost 5 bases and the J gene lost 9 bases, with 5 bases spanning the gap. This CDR3 has 10 residues.

The chain links TRBV9 to TRBJ2-1; 13 bases are shared with TRBD2. J gave up 9 bases and V 0 bases, and 9 bases lay outside the gene matches. This CDR3 region has 17 residues. Per the germline V gene, CDR1 is SGDLS and CDR2 is YYNGEE. The CDR3 is CASSVVSGLAGDAEQFF. The CDR3, as DNA: TGTGCCAGCAGCGTAGTTTCTGGACTAGCGGGAGATGCTGAGCAGTTCTTC.

V gene TRBV30 combines with J gene TRBJ2-1; D call uncertain. The CDR3 runs 10 residues. Between the trimmed V and J ends, which lost 5 bases and 5 bases, there was a span of 4 bases. Germline CDR1 is GTSNPN and CDR2 is SVGIG (reference sequence). The CDR3 DNA follows: TGTGCCTGGGGTAACAATGAGCAGTTCTTC. Translation: CAWGNNEQFF.

Relative to its sample, this clone is medium-sized (0.01 to 0.1%). J is TRBJ1-1 and V is TRBV7-9, with D possibly TRBD1 on 5 matching bases. Germline V gene sequence: CDR1 SEHNR, CDR2 FQNEAQ (reference sequence). The CDR3 loop spans 16 amino acids. V lost 4 bases, J lost 5 bases, and 20 bases lay in between. CDR3 residues: CASSYGGASGKTEAFF. The CDR3 DNA reads TGTGCCAGCAGCTACGGTGGGGCCTCGGGGAAGACTGAAGCTTTCTTT.

This chain joins TRBV7-2 and TRBJ2-5, with TRBD1 identical over 9 bases. CDR3 length equals 15 residues. Germline V CDR1 and CDR2: SGHTA, FQGNSA. V lost 4 bases, J lost 4 bases, and 7 bases stayed unmatched. CDR3 amino acids: CASSYGQGSGETQYF. The CDR3 coding sequence is TGTGCCAGCAGCTACGGACAGGGGTCGGGAGAGACCCAGTACTTC.

This clone was recorded only once. The J gene is TRBJ1-2, the V gene TRBV5-4; 9 bases match TRBD1. The CDR3 covers 15 residues. Germline V gene data show CDR1 as SGHNT and CDR2 as YYREEE (reference sequence). Unmatched junction bases numbered 8, after V lost 2 bases and J lost 6 bases. The CDR3 region is CASSFPGTGTHGYTF. The CDR3 DNA reads TGTGCCAGCAGCTTCCCCGGGACAGGGACACATGGCTACACCTTC.

The chain has TRBV11-2 and TRBJ2-7; 9 bases map to TRBD1. The CDR3 loop spans 18 amino acids. The V and J ends lost 3 bases and 4 bases, in that order; junction bases with no gene match: 16. From germline, CDR1 is SGHAT and CDR2 FQNNGV. The CDR3 coding sequence is TGTGCCAGCAGCTTCCCGTTATCGACGACAGGGGGTTGGTACGAGCAGTACTTC. Amino acids: CASSFPLSTTGGWYEQYF.

For the CDR3, the DNA is TGCGCCAGCAGTGCCAGGAGCTCCTACGAGCAGTACTTC. Translated, it gives CASSARSSYEQYF. The chain joins TRBV10-1 to TRBJ2-7; no firm D call. Germline V CDR1 and CDR2: WNHNN, SYGVQD (reference sequence). Trimming pared 4 bases from V and 0 bases from J, leaving 7 bases between. This CDR3 comprises 13 residues.

The genes are TRBV7-2 and TRBJ2-2; 11 bases are a match to TRBD2. V lost 2 bases to trimming and J lost 6 bases; unmatched junction nucleotides: 5. This CDR3 region has 16 residues. The germline V gene has CDR1 SGHTA and CDR2 FQGNSA. CDR3 bases: TGTGCCAGCAGCTTATTTGTAGCGGGAGGGGCCGGGGAGCTGTTTTTT. This codes for CASSLFVAGGAGELFF.

The chain joins TRBV19 to TRBJ1-1; D gene uncertain. The CDR3 totals 13 residues. V dropped 2 bases and J dropped 0 bases, with 4 bases sitting between them. Germline V lookup: CDR1 LNHDA, CDR2 SQIVND (reference sequence). CDR3 sequence reads: CASSIRLNTEAFF. The CDR3 DNA is TGTGCCAGTAGTATAAGGCTGAACACTGAAGCTTTCTTT.

The chain carries TRBV2 and TRBJ2-2; D perhaps matches TRBD1 (6 bases). Germline loops: CDR1 SNHLY, CDR2 FYNNEI. The CDR3 has 15 residues. V was cut by 9 bases and J by 6 bases, with 20 bases left in between. In DNA, the CDR3 is TGTGCCAGTAGGGAACAGGGTCAAGTTCCCGGGGAGCTGTTTTTT. Protein: CASREQGQVPGELFF.

The chain recombines TRBV7-9 with TRBJ1-1; weak D call: TRBD1 (5 bases). V was cut by 5 bases and J by 7 bases, with 11 bases left in between. CDR1 SEHNR and CDR2 FQNEAQ come from the germline V gene (reference sequence). The CDR3 extends over 12 amino acids. The DNA for the CDR3 is TGTGCCAGCAGCCCGGGGCAGTTTGAAGCTTTCTTT. Translated, it gives CASSPGQFEAFF.

Points on this clone: One end of the junction does not line up with germline, which may come from a read error. The V call is TRBV27, the J call TRBJ1-2; TRBD1 is a possible D gene (5 bases). The CDR3 runs 11 residues. Germline V gene sequence: CDR1 MNHEY, CDR2 SMNVEV (reference sequence). For the CDR3, the DNA is TGTGCCAGCGGTCGAATGACAGCCTCCTACTTC. Translation: CASGRMTASYF.

The gene calls are TRBV7-2 and TRBJ2-2; D perhaps matches TRBD2 (6 bases). Germline V lookup: CDR1 SGHTA, CDR2 FQGNSA. V shed 5 bases and J shed 1 base, with 11 bases lying between them. The CDR3 extends over 15 amino acids. CDR3 bases: TGTGCCAGCAGCCGTACCGGGAGGAACACCGGGGAGCTGTTTTTT. The encoded protein is CASSRTGRNTGELFF.

The V call is TRBV12-1, the J call TRBJ2-3; no check of the table's D call, TRBD1, against the DNA was made. TRBV12-1 is deemed a pseudogene. The CDR3 has 16 residues. CDR3 DNA sequence: TGTGCCAGCAACGCCCAGGGCGACTCCAAAACAGATACGCAGTATTTT. Its translation: CASNAQGDSKTDTQYF.

This rearrangement joins TRBV5-6 to TRBJ1-5, with TRBD1 identical over 10 bases. The V gene end was trimmed by 4 bases and the J gene end by 4 bases; junction bases not matched to a gene: 5. Germline V gene data show CDR1 as SGHDT and CDR2 as YYEEEE. There are 15 residues in the CDR3. The CDR3 here is CASSGGTGDNQPQHF. The CDR3 coding sequence is TGTGCCAGCAGCGGGGGGACAGGGGATAATCAGCCCCAGCATTTT.

This chain links TRBV7-2 with TRBJ2-7, with 7 bases aligning to TRBD1. V lost 4 bases to trimming and J lost 7 bases; unmatched junction nucleotides: 10. Germline assignment: CDR1 SGHTA and CDR2 FQGNSA. The CDR3 has 14 amino acids. CDR3 sequence reads: CASSSRGPLSEQYF. CDR3 nucleotides: TGTGCCAGCAGCTCTAGGGGGCCTCTTTCTGAGCAGTACTTC.

The chain links TRBV11-2 to TRBJ1-2; the D gene is possibly TRBD1 (6 bases). CDR1 SGHAT and CDR2 FQNNGV come from the germline V gene. The V end lost 4 bases, the J end lost 2 bases, and 11 bases lay between the germline ends. This CDR3 comprises 14 residues. The CDR3 region is CASSWIGGNYGYTF. CDR3 in DNA: TGTGCCAGCAGCTGGATAGGGGGGAACTATGGCTACACCTTC.

Here the CDR3 reads CASSPAGLRGEQYF. CDR3 DNA: TGTGCCAGCAGCCCGGCCGGCCTACGGGGCGAGCAGTACTTC. This chain uses TRBV5-4 with TRBJ2-7; D is perhaps TRBD2 (5 bases). Trimming stripped 4 bases from V and 6 bases from J, with 17 bases between. The germline V gene encodes CDR1 SGHNT and CDR2 YYREEE (reference sequence). The CDR3 runs to 14 residues.

As to this clone: The junction departs from germline at one end; a sequencing error may be responsible. The chain joins TRBV2 to TRBJ2-5; no clear D. Germline V lookup: CDR1 SNHLY, CDR2 FYNNEI. This CDR3 spans 13 amino acids. The CDR3 DNA is TGTGCCAGCAGCGAAGGAAGGAGAGAGACCCAGTACTTC. Its translation is CASSEGRRETQYF.

The chain couples TRBV5-4 to TRBJ1-2; D remains unclear. Trimming left V 7 bases short and J 3 bases short, with 16 bases between. CDR1 SGHNT and CDR2 YYREEE come from the germline V gene (reference sequence). The CDR3 sequence is 14 residues long. As DNA, the CDR3 is TGTGCCAGCCGGCCCCCGGGGAGCGACTATGGCTACACCTTC. It yields the protein CASRPPGSDYGYTF.